This T cell receptor beta chain is drawn from a study of cytotoxic CD8 clonotypes in ibrutinib-treated CLL (dated by TCRdb to about 2021). Turning to the overall study: In this cohort, around 15 patients were treatment-naive and approximately 10 were relapsed/refractory, while fewer than 18 had unmutated IGHV. Responses were partial in roughly 24 patients and complete in 2; after median approximately 69 months follow-up, some 15 stayed in remission and about 12 progressed. Cryopreserved peripheral blood mononuclear cells were collected at three points: before therapy, at response, and at either sustained remission or disease progression. Samples at response were collected after a median of around twelve months of treatment, with a range of 6 to 36 months. On average, each sample had a few hundred thousand productive templates and approximately 89,000 productive rearrangements. Of the approximately 90 people in the trial, about two dozen had longitudinal samples available.

For TCR beta library preparation, approximately 2.2 micrograms of genomic DNA were isolated from cryopreserved PBMCs. Longitudinal blood samples from CLL patients receiving ibrutinib monotherapy were subjected to high-throughput TCR beta sequencing. Patients were enrolled in a phase 2 open-label single-center ibrutinib monotherapy trial. Note on this clone: Its antigen is not yet known. Per-nucleotide qualities are absent, and no much larger clonotype sits a single base away.

The CDR3 spans 16 residues, from the cysteine through the phenylalanine. Only the CDR3 DNA stays, 48 bases, in frame from base 1. At the junction V is shortened by 1 base and J by 4 bases; bases outside the gene matches: 7. Based on the germline V gene, the CDR1 and CDR2 sequences are SGHRS and YFSETQ. Each clonotype received, on average, about 9.7x coverage in deep resolution sequencing performed on a MiSeq, where the target depth lay between 1 in 1 million and 1 in 200,000 T cells. The immunoSEQ hsTCRB Kit was used to generate the TCR beta libraries. Processing in the source paper ran as follows. The data were analyzed with ImmunoSEQ Analyzer and ImmunoSEQ Data Assistant, and V, D and J gene assignments followed IMGT definitions. Clonality, which ranges from 0 to 1, was calculated as one minus the normalized Shannon entropy of productive rearrangement frequencies. Only overrepresented clonotypes making up at least 0.05% of the repertoire of each patient were included in the public clonotype analysis. Around 12 age-matched healthy donor repertoires from immuneACCESS were used as controls for clonality. TCRdb's version of the immuneACCESS table is confined to in-frame rearrangements and falls short of the full clone set. An unresolved V gene accounts for under half of the shortfall where checked; the remainder is of unknown origin. The V and J calls and clone size come from that table; D and trimming were worked out from the DNA. The sample includes 40,000 or so clones, with 45% to 50% observed a single time. The ten largest clones capture under 20% of the sample.

The research as a whole found: Public clonotypes were found to be uncommon and were observed to contract or remain stable during treatment; the increase in clonality was shown to reflect expansion of private clonotypes at ibrutinib response. At ibrutinib response clonality went up, during sustained remission it held steady, and at progression it dropped back toward baseline. At baseline, clonality was higher than in age-matched healthy donors and showed a strong correlation with circulating CD8+ T-cell counts. Sustained-remission and progressing patients did not have matched sampling times, and lymph node repertoires were not examined.

The source of this sequence is a human donor with chronic lymphocytic leukemia. The V and J segments used are TRBV5-1 and TRBJ2-1, with 8 junctional bases fitting TRBD1. Material: PBMCs, obtained before ibrutinib treatment. The nucleotide sequence is TGCGCCAGCAGCTTGCGGTCGGGACAGGTTTACAATGAGCAGTTCTTC. This yields the protein CASSLRSGQVYNEQFF.